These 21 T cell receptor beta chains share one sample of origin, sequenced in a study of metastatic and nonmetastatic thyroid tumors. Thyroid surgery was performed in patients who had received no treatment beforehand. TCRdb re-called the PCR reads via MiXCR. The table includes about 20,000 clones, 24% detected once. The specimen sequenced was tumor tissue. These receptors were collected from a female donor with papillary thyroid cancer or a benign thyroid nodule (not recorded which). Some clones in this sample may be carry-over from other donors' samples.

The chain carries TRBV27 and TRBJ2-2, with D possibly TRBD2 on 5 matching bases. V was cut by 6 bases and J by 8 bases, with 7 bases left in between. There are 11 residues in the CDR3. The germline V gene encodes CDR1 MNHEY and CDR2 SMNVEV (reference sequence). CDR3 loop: CASSPGGELFF. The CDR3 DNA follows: TGTGCCAGCAGCCCGGGAGGGGAGCTGTTTTTT.

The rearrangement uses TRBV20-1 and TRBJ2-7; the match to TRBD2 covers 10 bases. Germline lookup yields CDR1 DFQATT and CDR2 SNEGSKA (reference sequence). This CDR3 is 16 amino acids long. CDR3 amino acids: CRTTGMSGRARGEQYF. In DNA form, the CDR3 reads TGCAGAACCACCGGAATGAGCGGGAGGGCGAGGGGCGAGCAGTACTTC.

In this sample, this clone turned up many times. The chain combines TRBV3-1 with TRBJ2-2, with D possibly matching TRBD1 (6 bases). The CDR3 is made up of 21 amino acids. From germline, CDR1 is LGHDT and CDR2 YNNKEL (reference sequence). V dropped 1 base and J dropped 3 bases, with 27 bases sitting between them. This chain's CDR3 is CASSQGSPTQYWAGDTGELFF. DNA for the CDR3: TGTGCCAGCAGCCAAGGGTCACCGACCCAGTATTGGGCAGGGGACACCGGGGAGCTGTTTTTT.

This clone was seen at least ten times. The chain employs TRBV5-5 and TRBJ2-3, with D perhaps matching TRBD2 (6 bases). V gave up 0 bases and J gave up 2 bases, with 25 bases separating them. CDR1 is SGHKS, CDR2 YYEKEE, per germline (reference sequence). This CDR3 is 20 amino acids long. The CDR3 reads CASSLGQAGGSFIPTDTQYF. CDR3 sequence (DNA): TGTGCCAGCAGCTTGGGGCAGGCAGGAGGGTCCTTCATTCCCACAGATACGCAGTATTTT.

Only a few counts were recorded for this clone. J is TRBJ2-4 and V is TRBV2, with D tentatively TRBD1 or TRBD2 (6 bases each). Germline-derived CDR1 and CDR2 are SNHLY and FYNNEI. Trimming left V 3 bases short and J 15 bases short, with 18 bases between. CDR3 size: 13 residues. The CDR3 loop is CASSETPRGHRYF. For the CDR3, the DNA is TGTGCCAGCAGTGAGACCCCCCGGGGGCATAGGTACTTC. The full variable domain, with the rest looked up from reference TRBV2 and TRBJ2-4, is EPEVTQTPSHQVTQMGQEVILRCVPISNHLYFYWYRQILGQKVEFLVSFYNNEISEKSEIFDDQFSVERPDGSNFTLKIRSTKLEDSAMYFCASSETPRGHRYFGAGTRLSVL.

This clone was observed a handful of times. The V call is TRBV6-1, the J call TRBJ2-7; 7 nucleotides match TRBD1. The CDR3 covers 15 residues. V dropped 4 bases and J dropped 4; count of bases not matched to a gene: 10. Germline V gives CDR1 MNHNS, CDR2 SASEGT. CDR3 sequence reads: CASSVGVTGLYEQYF. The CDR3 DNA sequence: TGTGCCAGCAGTGTTGGAGTGACAGGGTTGTACGAGCAGTACTTC.

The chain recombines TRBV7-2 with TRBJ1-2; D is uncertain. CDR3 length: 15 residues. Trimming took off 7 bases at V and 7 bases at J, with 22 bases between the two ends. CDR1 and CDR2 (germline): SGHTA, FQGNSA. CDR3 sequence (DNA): TGTGCCAGCACCATTGGCAGTAGAAGATTGGGTGGCTACACCTTC. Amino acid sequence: CASTIGSRRLGGYTF.

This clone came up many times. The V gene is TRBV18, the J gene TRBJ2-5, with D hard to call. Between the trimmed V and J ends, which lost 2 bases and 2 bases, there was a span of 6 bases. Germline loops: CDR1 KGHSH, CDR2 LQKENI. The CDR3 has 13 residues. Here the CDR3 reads CASSPEQQETQYF. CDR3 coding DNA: TGTGCCAGCTCACCAGAGCAGCAAGAGACCCAGTACTTC.

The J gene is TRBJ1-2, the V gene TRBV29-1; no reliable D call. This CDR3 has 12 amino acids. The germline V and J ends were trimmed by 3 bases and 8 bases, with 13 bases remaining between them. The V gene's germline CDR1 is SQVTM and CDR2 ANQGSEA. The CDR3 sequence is CSVDVEGAGYTF. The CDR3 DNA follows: TGCAGCGTTGATGTTGAAGGCGCCGGCTACACCTTC.

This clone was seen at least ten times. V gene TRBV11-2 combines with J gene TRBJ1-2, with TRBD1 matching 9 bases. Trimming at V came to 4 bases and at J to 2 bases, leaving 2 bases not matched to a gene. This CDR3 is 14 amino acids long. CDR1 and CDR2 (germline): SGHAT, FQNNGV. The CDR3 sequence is CASSSGQGNYGYTF. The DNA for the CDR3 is TGTGCCAGCAGCTCTGGACAGGGGAACTATGGCTACACCTTC.

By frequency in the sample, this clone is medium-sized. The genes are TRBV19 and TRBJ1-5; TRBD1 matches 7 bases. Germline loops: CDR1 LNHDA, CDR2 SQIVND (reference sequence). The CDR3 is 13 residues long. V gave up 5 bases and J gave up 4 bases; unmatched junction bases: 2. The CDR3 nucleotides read TGTGCCAGTAGTCCACAGGGGAATCAGCCCCAGCATTTT. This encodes CASSPQGNQPQHF.

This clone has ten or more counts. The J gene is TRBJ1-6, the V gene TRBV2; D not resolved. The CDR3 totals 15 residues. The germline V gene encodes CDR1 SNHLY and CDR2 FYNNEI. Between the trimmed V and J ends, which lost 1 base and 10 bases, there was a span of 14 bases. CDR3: CASSEGAVLASPLHF. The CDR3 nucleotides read TGTGCCAGCAGTGAAGGGGCGGTCTTAGCGTCACCCCTCCACTTT.

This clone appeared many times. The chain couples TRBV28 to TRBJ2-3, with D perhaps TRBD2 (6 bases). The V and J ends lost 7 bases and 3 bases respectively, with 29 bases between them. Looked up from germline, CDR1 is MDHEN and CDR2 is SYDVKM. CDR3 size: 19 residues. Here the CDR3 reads CASISQPLLREWATDTQYF. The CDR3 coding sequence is TGTGCCAGCATTTCCCAACCTCTCCTCCGGGAGTGGGCGACAGATACGCAGTATTTT.

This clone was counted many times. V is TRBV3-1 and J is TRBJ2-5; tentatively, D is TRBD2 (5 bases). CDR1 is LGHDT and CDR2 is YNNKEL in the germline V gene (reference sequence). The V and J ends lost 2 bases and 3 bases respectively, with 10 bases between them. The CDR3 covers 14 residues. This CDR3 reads CASSQRPGEETQYF. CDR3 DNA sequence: TGTGCCAGCAGCCAAAGGCCCGGGGAAGAGACCCAGTACTTC.

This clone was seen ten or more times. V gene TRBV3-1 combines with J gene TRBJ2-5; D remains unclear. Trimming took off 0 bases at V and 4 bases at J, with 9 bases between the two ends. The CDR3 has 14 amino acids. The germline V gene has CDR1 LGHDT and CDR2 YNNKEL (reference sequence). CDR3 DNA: TGTGCCAGCAGCCAAGATCGCACAACAGAGACCCAGTACTTC. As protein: CASSQDRTTETQYF.

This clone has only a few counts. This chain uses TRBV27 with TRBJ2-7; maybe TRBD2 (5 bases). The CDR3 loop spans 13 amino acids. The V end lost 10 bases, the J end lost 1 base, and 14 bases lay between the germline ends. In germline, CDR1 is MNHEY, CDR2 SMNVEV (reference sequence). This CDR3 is CAIIRGFSYEQYF. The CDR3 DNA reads TGTGCCATCATCCGAGGGTTTTCCTACGAGCAGTACTTC.

The CDR3 sequence: CASRQCSYEQYF. The CDR3 nucleotides are TGTGCCAGCAGGCAGTGTTCCTACGAGCAGTACTTC. The chain links TRBV2 to TRBJ2-7; D gene ambiguous. Germline CDR1 reads SNHLY; CDR2 reads FYNNEI. This CDR3 is built from 12 residues. Trimming removed 6 bases at V and 1 base at J, with 7 bases between.

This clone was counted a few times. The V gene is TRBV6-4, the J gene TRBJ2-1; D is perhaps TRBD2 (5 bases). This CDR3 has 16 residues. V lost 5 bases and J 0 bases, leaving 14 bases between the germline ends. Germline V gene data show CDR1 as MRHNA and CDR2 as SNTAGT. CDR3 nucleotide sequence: TGTGCCAGCAGTCGTATAGCGAGAAGCTCCTACAATGAGCAGTTCTTC. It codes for CASSRIARSSYNEQFF.

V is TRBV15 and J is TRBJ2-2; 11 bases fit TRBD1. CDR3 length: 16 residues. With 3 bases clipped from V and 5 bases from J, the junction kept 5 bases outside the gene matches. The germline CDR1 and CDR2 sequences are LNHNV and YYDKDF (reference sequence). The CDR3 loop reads CATSRPGQGATGELFF. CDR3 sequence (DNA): TGTGCCACCAGCAGGCCCGGACAGGGGGCGACCGGGGAGCTGTTTTTT.

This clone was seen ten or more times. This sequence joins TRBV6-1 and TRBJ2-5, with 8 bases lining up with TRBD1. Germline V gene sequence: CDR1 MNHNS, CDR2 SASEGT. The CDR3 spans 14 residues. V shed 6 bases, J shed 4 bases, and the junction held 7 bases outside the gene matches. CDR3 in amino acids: CASRKDRVRETQYF. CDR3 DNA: TGTGCCAGCAGAAAGGACAGGGTCCGAGAGACCCAGTACTTC.

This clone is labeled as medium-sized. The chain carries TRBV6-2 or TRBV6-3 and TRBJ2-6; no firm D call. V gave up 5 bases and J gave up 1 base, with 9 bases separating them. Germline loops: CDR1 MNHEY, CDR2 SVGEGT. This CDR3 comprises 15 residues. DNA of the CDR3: TGTGCCAGCAGTCCCGCCGGGTCTGGGGCCAACGTCCTGACTTTC. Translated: CASSPAGSGANVLTF.